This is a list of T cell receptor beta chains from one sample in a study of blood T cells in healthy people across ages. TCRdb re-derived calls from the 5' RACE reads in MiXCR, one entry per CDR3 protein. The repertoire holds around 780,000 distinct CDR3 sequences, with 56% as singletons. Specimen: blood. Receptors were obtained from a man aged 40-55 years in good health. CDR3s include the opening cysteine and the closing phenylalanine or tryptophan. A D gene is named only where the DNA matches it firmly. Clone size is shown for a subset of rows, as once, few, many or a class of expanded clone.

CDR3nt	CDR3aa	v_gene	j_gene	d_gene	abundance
TGTGCCAGTTCCCCCCGATCTACCCTAGGGGAGACCCAGTACTTC	CASSPRSTLGETQYF	TRBV6-6	TRBJ2-5	.	once
TGTGCCATCAGTGACGCAGCGAACACCGGGGAGCTGTTTTTT	CAISDAANTGELFF	TRBV10-3	TRBJ2-2	.	.
TGCAGTGCTGGGGACATGAGGGATACGCAGTATTTT	CSAGDMRDTQYF	TRBV20-1	TRBJ2-3	.	.
TGCAGTGCTCGAGGGCTAGCGGGGTACAATGAGCAGTTCTTC	CSARGLAGYNEQFF	TRBV20-1	TRBJ2-1	TRBD2	few
TGTGCCACCAGTGACCCGGGACAGGGACGAGATACGCAGTATTTT	CATSDPGQGRDTQYF	TRBV24-1	TRBJ2-3	TRBD1	.
TGTGCCAGCAGCTTAGCGCTAATAGGGCAGTATACACAGTATTTT	CASSLALIGQYTQYF	TRBV7-2	TRBJ2-3	.	.
TGCGCCAGCAGTGAAACACAGGGGAAACCCGGTTCACCCCTCCACTTT	CASSETQGKPGSPLHF	TRBV10-2	TRBJ1-6	TRBD1	once
TGTGCCTGGGCGCCGGGACTAGGGTATGAGCAGTTCTTC	CAWAPGLGYEQFF	TRBV30	TRBJ2-1	TRBD2	.
TGTGCCAGCAGCCAGGGGACCGGGACAGGGGCGAACGAGCAGTACTTC	CASSQGTGTGANEQYF	TRBV27	TRBJ2-7	TRBD1	many
TGTGCCTGCAGTTTAGCAACCGGGCAGGGCCCCTCCTCTGGGGCCAACGTCCTGACTTTC	CACSLATGQGPSSGANVLTF	TRBV12-3/TRBV12-4	TRBJ2-6	.	.
TGTGCCACCAGTGATCACACGATGGAGACCCAGTACTTC	CATSDHTMETQYF	TRBV24-1	TRBJ2-5	.	.
TGCGCCAGCAGCCAGGGAGCAGAAAATGGGGAGACCCAGTACTTC	CASSQGAENGETQYF	TRBV4-3	TRBJ2-5	.	.
TGTGCCAACGGAGGTGGGGAGACCCAGTACTTC	CANGGGETQYF	TRBV2	TRBJ2-5	.	.
TGTGCCATCAGTGAAAAGTCAGGACTAAAGCTTTCCTACGAGCAGTACTTC	CAISEKSGLKLSYEQYF	TRBV10-3	TRBJ2-7	.	.
TGCAGTGCTAGACATCCGGGACAGGGGGCGTCGGGGACTGAAGCTTTCTTT	CSARHPGQGASGTEAFF	TRBV20-1	TRBJ1-1	TRBD1	.
TGTGCCAGCAGTAGGAATGAAGAGACCCAGTACTTC	CASSRNEETQYF	TRBV12-3/TRBV12-4	TRBJ2-5	.	.
TGCGCCAGCAGCTTGGGTTCCGAACGGGGACAGTATTTT	CASSLGSERGQYF	TRBV5-1	TRBJ2-3	.	.
TGTGCCAGCAGCTTAGGTGGCGGGGGTATGGAGACCCAGTACTTC	CASSLGGGGMETQYF	TRBV7-3	TRBJ2-5	TRBD2	.
TGTGCCAGCAGTTCTTCTGGGGGCAGATTTAGGGAAAAACTGTTTTTT	CASSSSGGRFREKLFF	TRBV6-5	TRBJ1-4	.	.
TGTGCCAGCAGCTCACAGGCTAACTATGGCTACACCTTC	CASSSQANYGYTF	TRBV7-2	TRBJ1-2	.	.
TGTGCCAGCAGCGACATAACTAGCGAAGAAGCAGATACGCAGTATTTT	CASSDITSEEADTQYF	TRBV28	TRBJ2-3	TRBD2	.
TGTGCCAGCATCAATTCGGGACAGGGGGCCTACGAGCAGTACTTC	CASINSGQGAYEQYF	TRBV6-1	TRBJ2-7	TRBD1	.
TGTGCCAGCTCCGGACAGGGGAAAGGCTACACCTTC	CASSGQGKGYTF	TRBV28	TRBJ1-2	TRBD1	.
TGTGCCAGCAGCCAAGAGAGGGGGTTTCCCTCCTATAATTCACCCCTCCACTTT	CASSQERGFPSYNSPLHF	TRBV3-1	TRBJ1-6	.	.
TGTGCCACTCAGAACCGGGGGGAATACAATCAGCCCCAGCATTTT	CATQNRGEYNQPQHF	TRBV10-3	TRBJ1-5	.	.
TGTGCCAGCAGCTTTCAGACATCCTCCCCAACTATGAACACTGAAGCTTTCTTT	CASSFQTSSPTMNTEAFF	TRBV7-2	TRBJ1-1	.	few
TGTGCCATCAGTGAGTCGTTTATGAACACAGATACGCAGTATTTT	CAISESFMNTDTQYF	TRBV10-3	TRBJ2-3	.	.
TGTGCCAGCGGAGAGACAGGGGGATACAATGAGCAGTTCTTC	CASGETGGYNEQFF	TRBV11-2	TRBJ2-1	TRBD1	few
TGTGCCAGCAGCACCCGGGGGACAGGGATCTTAACCTACGAGCAGTACTTC	CASSTRGTGILTYEQYF	TRBV21-1	TRBJ2-7	.	.
TGTGCCAGCAGCTCCCTGACTAGCTCGGGCGAAGAGACCCAGTACTTC	CASSSLTSSGEETQYF	TRBV7-3	TRBJ2-5	TRBD2	.
TGCAGTGCTAGAGACGTCGCGGGAGCAAGGAATGAGCAGTTCTTC	CSARDVAGARNEQFF	TRBV20-1	TRBJ2-1	TRBD2	.
TGTGCCAGCAGCTCAACCCGTGGGAGCACCGCTTCTAACTATGGCTACACCTTC	CASSSTRGSTASNYGYTF	TRBV7-3	TRBJ1-2	.	once
TGTGCCAGCAGCTTAGCGGGCGGGGCCGAGGCCTACGAGCAGTACTTC	CASSLAGGAEAYEQYF	TRBV7-2	TRBJ2-7	.	.
TGTGCCACCCTGGGACTTTTACGAAGCTATGGCTACACCTTC	CATLGLLRSYGYTF	TRBV6-6	TRBJ1-2	.	.
TGTGCCAGCAGCCAGACAGGGGATTTCGGCTATGGCTACACCTTC	CASSQTGDFGYGYTF	TRBV11-2	TRBJ1-2	TRBD1	.
TGCGCCAGCAGCCAAGTCATGGGGGGTAATGAGCAGTACTTC	CASSQVMGGNEQYF	TRBV4-3	TRBJ2-5	.	.
TGTGCCAGCAGCCAAGGAGCGGGGGGGCATATGGAGACCCAGTACTTC	CASSQGAGGHMETQYF	TRBV4-2	TRBJ2-5	TRBD2	.
TGTGCCAGCAGTGACAGGGGGCCGCAGTACTTC	CASSDRGPQYF	TRBV6-2/TRBV6-3	TRBJ2-4	TRBD1	.
TGTGCCAGCAGCCCCGAGGGGGCTAGCACAGATACGCAGTATTTT	CASSPEGASTDTQYF	TRBV3-1	TRBJ2-3	TRBD1	few
TGTGCCAGCAGCCAAAGGCGAGATCCCTACAATGAGCAGTTCTTC	CASSQRRDPYNEQFF	TRBV27	TRBJ2-1	.	once
TGTGCCAGCAACCGGGAGGGTAGCACAGATACGCAGTATTTT	CASNREGSTDTQYF	TRBV9	TRBJ2-3	TRBD2	.
TGTGCCATCAGCGGGGGCCTAGGGGATGGCTACACCTTC	CAISGGLGDGYTF	TRBV10-3	TRBJ1-2	.	.
TGTGCCAGCAGTTACCCAGGGGTCGGTCAAGAGACCCAGTACTTC	CASSYPGVGQETQYF	TRBV6-6	TRBJ2-5	.	.
TGTGCCAGCACCCAGACGCTCGGGGATACCTACGAGCAGTACTTC	CASTQTLGDTYEQYF	TRBV12-3/TRBV12-4	TRBJ2-7	.	.
TGCGCCAGCAGCTTGGAAGCCTCGGGGCTGAACACTGAAGCTTTCTTT	CASSLEASGLNTEAFF	TRBV5-1	TRBJ1-1	.	.
TGTGCCAGCAGTGAAGGGACGGGGGGCTCCTACAATGAGCAGTTCTTC	CASSEGTGGSYNEQFF	TRBV25-1	TRBJ2-1	TRBD2	.
TGCGCCAGCAGCTTGCGCCTCGACAGGGTCGGTCCCGGGGAGCTGTTTTTT	CASSLRLDRVGPGELFF	TRBV5-1	TRBJ2-2	TRBD1	.
TGTGCCAGCAGCTTTCGAGAGAACACTGAAGCTTTCTTT	CASSFRENTEAFF	TRBV11-1	TRBJ1-1	.	few
TGCGCCAGCAGCCCCCGTCGGGGGGGACTGAACACTGAAGCTTTCTTT	CASSPRRGGLNTEAFF	TRBV4-3	TRBJ1-1	.	.
TGTGCCAGCAGTTTAGGGGACCGAAGCACAGATACGCAGTATTTT	CASSLGDRSTDTQYF	TRBV5-1	TRBJ2-3	.	many
TGCGCCGGCAGCCAAGGAGAGGTCGCCTACGAGCAGTACTTC	CAGSQGEVAYEQYF	TRBV4-1	TRBJ2-7	.	.
TGTGCCAGCAGCGTACGTGAGGTTACCTACGAGCAGTACTTC	CASSVREVTYEQYF	TRBV9	TRBJ2-7	.	.
TGCAGCGTTGAAGTGCAGGGATGGAGGTCCAATGAGCAGTTCTTC	CSVEVQGWRSNEQFF	TRBV29-1	TRBJ2-1	.	.
TGTGCCAGCAGCTTAGCTTCGGGACAGGGTATGGAAGGCTACACCTTC	CASSLASGQGMEGYTF	TRBV7-2	TRBJ1-2	TRBD1	few